Presented here are 19 T cell receptor beta chains from one specimen sequenced in a study of shared clonotypes between healthy human individuals. The protocol was immunoSEQ multiplex PCR, while the TCRdb copy is restricted to in-frame clones and leaves out a portion. The table has a few million clones, approximately 93% seen once. Sequenced: naive CD4+ T cells from PBMCs. Subset specified: CD45RA+ positively selected. All receptors derive from a young man in good health. Some clones in this sample may be carry-over from other donors' samples.

This rearrangement joins TRBV7-9 to TRBJ2-1; 8 nucleotides match TRBD2. The trim removed 0 bases at V and 7 bases at J, leaving 5 bases unmatched. In germline, CDR1 is SEHNR, CDR2 FQNEAQ (reference sequence). The CDR3 loop spans 15 amino acids. The CDR3 coding sequence is TGTGCCAGCAGCTTAGCGGTAGCGGGAATGAATGAGCAGTTCTTC. As protein: CASSLAVAGMNEQFF.

The V gene is TRBV5-6, the J gene TRBJ2-2, with a tentative D call TRBD2 (5 bases). Germline V gene data show CDR1 as SGHDT and CDR2 as YYEEEE. The CDR3 extends over 15 amino acids. Trimming took off 0 bases at V and 4 bases at J, with 10 bases between the two ends. The DNA of the CDR3 is TGTGCCAGCAGCTTGGGAGGGATCCTCACCGGGGAGCTGTTTTTT. Residues: CASSLGGILTGELFF.

Comments on this clone: Other nucleotide sequences in the sample specify the same CDR3. The chain employs TRBV5-1 and TRBJ2-7; no firm D call. The germline gives CDR1 SGHRS, CDR2 YFSETQ. CDR3 size: 11 residues. Trimming removed 1 base at V and 5 bases at J, with 4 bases between. CDR3 sequence reads: CASSLKNEQYF. CDR3 nucleotide sequence: TGCGCCAGCAGCTTGAAAAACGAGCAGTACTTC.

The chain employs TRBV28 and TRBJ1-5, with 9 nucleotides matching TRBD1. The length of the CDR3 is 14 residues. Germline-derived CDR1 and CDR2 are MDHEN and SYDVKM. V shed 7 bases, J shed 5 bases, and the junction held 6 bases outside the gene matches. The CDR3 nucleotides read TGTGCCAGCACTACCGGGACAGGGTATCAGCCCCAGCATTTT. Translation: CASTTGTGYQPQHF.

The rearrangement uses TRBV7-8 and TRBJ1-3, with TRBD1 as a possible D gene (5 bases). CDR3 length: 15 residues. The germline V and J ends were trimmed by 5 bases and 1 base, with 12 bases remaining between them. The germline V gene encodes CDR1 SGHVS and CDR2 FQNEAQ. The DNA of the CDR3 is TGTGCCAGCAGCCCTCAGGGAAGGTCTGGAAACACCATATATTTT. It codes for CASSPQGRSGNTIYF.

The rearrangement uses TRBV27 and TRBJ2-7; tentatively, D is TRBD2 (6 bases). Trimming stripped 4 bases from V and 1 base from J, with 11 bases between. This CDR3 region has 14 residues. Germline values: CDR1 MNHEY, CDR2 SMNVEV (reference sequence). The CDR3 loop is CASSYRGYSYEQYF. The CDR3 region has the DNA TGTGCCAGCAGTTATCGGGGGTATTCCTACGAGCAGTACTTC.

The V gene is TRBV29-1, the J gene TRBJ1-1; D is unclear. Trimming took off 4 bases at V and 3 bases at J, with 12 bases between the two ends. This CDR3 has 13 amino acids. Germline lookup yields CDR1 SQVTM and CDR2 ANQGSEA. The CDR3 protein is CSVGKGWYTEAFF. The CDR3 DNA follows: TGCAGCGTTGGGAAGGGCTGGTACACTGAAGCTTTCTTT. Supplemented by reference TRBV29-1 and TRBJ1-1, the full variable domain reads SAVISQKPSRDICQRGTSLTIQCQVDSQVTMMFWYRQQPGQSLTLIATANQGSEATYESGFVIDKFPISRPNLTFSTLTVSNMSPEDSSIYLCSVGKGWYTEAFFGQGTRLTVV.

The V gene is TRBV5-1, the J gene TRBJ2-7; no clear D gene. The CDR3 covers 14 residues. Germline values: CDR1 SGHRS, CDR2 YFSETQ. V was cut by 4 bases and J by 3 bases, with 14 bases left in between. The CDR3 DNA sequence: TGCGCCAGCAGCCCCGCGCGCTTTTTCTACGAGCAGTACTTC. Its translation is CASSPARFFYEQYF. The full variable domain, in which reference TRBV5-1 and TRBJ2-7 provide the parts outside the CDR3, is KAGVTQTPRYLIKTRGQQVTLSCSPISGHRSVSWYQQTPGQGLQFLFEYFSETQRNKGNFPGRFSGRQFSNSRSEMNVSTLELGDSALYLCASSPARFFYEQYFGPGTRLTVT.

The rearrangement joins TRBV25-1 to TRBJ2-7; the D is unclear. CDR1 is MGHDK and CDR2 is SYGVNS in the germline V gene. The CDR3 runs 12 residues. The V end was cut by 4 bases, the J end by 7 bases, with 11 bases between. Here the CDR3 DNA reads TGTGCCAGCAGTGCCACTCCTCAAGAGCAGTACTTC. It specifies CASSATPQEQYF.

This chain connects TRBV5-1 to TRBJ2-5, with 7 bases identical to TRBD1. Looked up from germline, CDR1 is SGHRS and CDR2 is YFSETQ. V dropped 0 bases and J dropped 4; count of bases not matched to a gene: 15. This CDR3 is 18 amino acids long. The CDR3 reads CASSLANTVGGERETQYF. For the CDR3, the DNA is TGCGCCAGCAGCTTGGCCAATACGGTAGGGGGCGAGCGAGAGACCCAGTACTTC.

In the case of this clone: Other DNA sequences in the sample encode the same CDR3. The chain recombines TRBV28 with TRBJ1-5; 7 nucleotides agree with TRBD1. Germline CDR1 is MDHEN and CDR2 is SYDVKM. The ends lost 3 bases at V and 4 bases at J; junction bases unmatched: 6. The CDR3 consists of 15 residues. CDR3 coding DNA: TGTGCCAGCAGTTTCCGGGACAGACCAAATCAGCCCCAGCATTTT. Its translation: CASSFRDRPNQPQHF.

This clone was seen a few times. The rearrangement links TRBV7-9 to TRBJ1-2, with TRBD1 identical over 8 bases. The CDR3 has 14 amino acids. Trimming at V came to 5 bases and at J to 7 bases, leaving 9 bases not matched to a gene. The germline gives CDR1 SEHNR, CDR2 FQNEAQ (reference sequence). CDR3 sequence (DNA): TGTGCCAGCAGCCCAAGGACAGGGTCCAGTGGCTACACCTTC. This translates into CASSPRTGSSGYTF.

This chain joins TRBV25-1 and TRBJ2-1, with TRBD2 identical over 8 bases. J lost 7 bases, V lost 3 bases, and 8 bases had no gene match. The CDR3 covers 15 residues. The germline V gene has CDR1 MGHDK and CDR2 SYGVNS. The CDR3 loop reads CASSDLSGSKNEQFF. Written as DNA, the CDR3 is TGTGCCAGCAGTGATCTCAGCGGGAGTAAAAATGAGCAGTTCTTC.

The chain employs TRBV28 and TRBJ2-7; possible D gene TRBD2, 6 bases. V was pared by 4 bases and J by 1 base, with 17 bases between. Germline V lookup: CDR1 MDHEN, CDR2 SYDVKM. The CDR3 totals 16 residues. CDR3 bases: TGTGCCAGCAGTTCCACGGGACTCCCCCCTTCCTACGAGCAGTACTTC. Its translation: CASSSTGLPPSYEQYF.

About this clone itself: This specimen includes other DNA sequences encoding the same CDR3. V usage is TRBV9 and J usage is TRBJ2-1; no reliable D call. The germline V gene encodes CDR1 SGDLS and CDR2 YYNGEE. Trimming left V 0 bases short and J 0 bases short, with 7 bases between. CDR3 length: 15 amino acids. This chain's CDR3 is CASSVEGDSYNEQFF. CDR3 nucleotides: TGTGCCAGCAGCGTAGAAGGAGACTCCTACAATGAGCAGTTCTTC.

In its sample, this clone was seen a few times. This rearrangement joins TRBV30 to TRBJ1-5; D ambiguous. Trimming stripped 5 bases from V and 0 bases from J, with 5 bases between. Looked up from germline, CDR1 is GTSNPN and CDR2 is SVGIG (reference sequence). The CDR3 contains 12 residues. The CDR3 DNA reads TGTGCCTGGGCGTCTAGCAATCAGCCCCAGCATTTT. Protein: CAWASSNQPQHF.

The V and J genes are TRBV9 and TRBJ1-5, with D uncertain. This CDR3 region has 13 residues. From germline, CDR1 is SGDLS and CDR2 YYNGEE. Trimming removed 0 bases at V and 7 bases at J, with 8 bases between. CDR3 DNA sequence: TGTGCCAGCAGCGTAGCTCCGGTCCAGCCCCAGCATTTT. Translation: CASSVAPVQPQHF. The full variable domain, completed using reference TRBV9 and TRBJ1-5, is DSGVTQTPKHLITATGQRVTLRCSPRSGDLSVYWYQQSLDQGLQFLIQYYNGEERAKGNILERFSAQQFPDLHSELNLSSLELGDSALYFCASSVAPVQPQHFGDGTRLSIL.

The CDR3 reads CASSQVGGPAKNIQYF. DNA of the CDR3: TGTGCCAGCAGCCAAGTTGGGGGGCCGGCCAAAAACATTCAGTACTTC. The chain has TRBV4-2 and TRBJ2-4; the D call may be TRBD1 or TRBD2 (6 bases each). The V end lost 1 base, the J end lost 1 base, and 11 bases lay between the germline ends. The CDR3 length is 16 residues. The germline gives CDR1 LGHNA, CDR2 YNFKEQ.

The rearrangement joins TRBV5-1 to TRBJ2-1; 9 bases line up with TRBD2. This CDR3 is 15 amino acids long. Germline CDR1 SGHRS, CDR2 YFSETQ. V was clipped by 5 bases and J by 8 bases; unmatched bases: 11. The CDR3 loop is CASSRGTSSVDEQFF. CDR3 bases: TGCGCCAGCAGTCGCGGGACTAGCTCTGTCGATGAGCAGTTCTTC. Full variable domain (rest looked up from reference TRBV5-1 and TRBJ2-1): KAGVTQTPRYLIKTRGQQVTLSCSPISGHRSVSWYQQTPGQGLQFLFEYFSETQRNKGNFPGRFSGRQFSNSRSEMNVSTLELGDSALYLCASSRGTSSVDEQFFGPGTRLTVL.